This T cell receptor beta chain originates from a study of cytomegalovirus exposure and HLA in healthy donors. To note about this clone: Its antigen is unidentified.

TCRdb's table, derived via immunoSEQ multiplex PCR, lists solely in-frame clones and lacks some. Altogether about 110,000 clones are present, about 88% being singletons, with the ten largest covering 1.8%. Study-level points and caveats: Cytomegalovirus association was listed for 150 or so TCR beta chains. Rare TCR sequences predominated, though certain public TCRs were found in many donors. Confirmation in vitro established that a few CMV-associated chains were specific for CMV antigens. Reports showed the classifier diagnosing cytomegalovirus status with high specificity and sensitivity.

Trimming removed 4 bases from V and 4 bases from J; junction bases left unmatched: 4. The CDR3 length is 14 residues. Germline V lookup: CDR1 MNHNS, CDR2 SASEGT. The chain links TRBV6-1 to TRBJ1-2; 9 positions agree with TRBD1. The clonotype originates from a woman aged 18-29 years in good health and CMV-seropositive. Sequencing was carried out using PBMCs. CDR3 sequence reads: CASSGQGGSYGYTF. The CDR3 DNA sequence: TGTGCCAGCAGTGGACAGGGGGGGAGCTATGGCTACACCTTC.